The 2 T cell receptor beta chains reported below all come from one sample, sequenced in a study of cytomegalovirus exposure and HLA in healthy donors. PCR employed 60 Vbeta and 13 Jbeta primers. TCRdb's table, derived via immunoSEQ multiplex PCR, lists solely in-frame clones and lacks some. Here the sample spans about 69,000 clones, about 73% being singletons. Specimen: PBMCs. Source of these receptors: an older woman in good health and CMV-seropositive.

This clone was picked up a small number of times. The rearrangement links TRBV11-1 to TRBJ2-7; 10 bases map to TRBD1. V dropped 3 bases and J dropped 5; count of bases not matched to a gene: 7. CDR3 size: 15 residues. Germline CDR1 and CDR2: SGHAT and FQDESV (reference sequence). As DNA, the CDR3 is TGTGCCAGCAGCTTGGCGGGACAGGGGACCGACGAGCAGTACTTC. Translation: CASSLAGQGTDEQYF.

This clone was recorded a few times. A far larger clone is just one base off, so this is likely a read error. Other DNA sequences within the sample encode an identical CDR3. The V call is TRBV29-1, the J call TRBJ1-5; a possible D gene is TRBD1 (5 bases). The CDR3 spans 13 residues. V was clipped by 3 bases and J by 4 bases, with 10 bases between them. Germline values: CDR1 SQVTM, CDR2 ANQGSEA. The CDR3 DNA reads TGCAGCGTTGATGGGGGGTGGAATCAGCCCCAGCATTTT. As protein: CSVDGGWNQPQHF. The whole variable domain, filled in from reference TRBV29-1 and TRBJ1-5, reads SAVISQKPSRDICQRGTSLTIQCQVDSQVTMMFWYRQQPGQSLTLIATANQGSEATYESGFVIDKFPISRPNLTFSTLTVSNMSPEDSSIYLCSVDGGWNQPQHFGDGTRLSIL.